A few counts support the clone carrying this T cell receptor (beta chain). Antigen specificity is unknown. The sample belongs to a study of cytomegalovirus exposure and HLA in healthy donors. The J segment lost 6 bases and the V segment lost 0 bases, leaving 1 base of the junction unmatched. The CDR3 is 15 amino acids. CDR1 is SGHRS, CDR2 YFSETQ, per germline. 13 Jbeta primers and 60 Vbeta primers were used for the PCR. Some clones are missing from TCRdb's copy, which holds only in-frame ones; the method was immunoSEQ multiplex PCR. Among 99,000 or so clones, nearly 80% were seen once, and the ten largest hold 5.8%. General study points: In the analysis, some V segments, TRBV6-2 and TRBV6-3 included, were excluded as indistinguishable.

The rearrangement links TRBV5-1 to TRBJ1-4, with TRBD1 identical over 11 bases. Sequenced input: PBMCs. The source is a man aged 55 to 70 in good health and CMV-seropositive. The CDR3 here is CASSLGGQGDEKLFF. The CDR3 nucleotides read TGCGCCAGCAGCTTGGGGGGACAGGGGGATGAAAAACTGTTTTTT.